This TCR beta chain was obtained from a study of blood T cell repertoires in COVID-19. This clone was observed a handful of times. The CDR3 is made up of 11 amino acids. Germline values: CDR1 SGHDT, CDR2 YYEEEE. V lost 4 bases and J 5 bases, leaving 7 bases between the germline ends. In the authors' workflow: From reference gene primer amplification, estimates of nucleated cell counts were derived. Profiled with immunoSEQ multiplex PCR; TCRdb holds only in-frame clones, not every one. That table is the source of V, J and clone size, and D and trimming were worked out from the DNA. The sample includes under 250,000 clones, approximately 86% of them seen just once.

The chain is built from TRBV5-6 and TRBJ2-7; D gene ambiguous. This receptor was taken from a woman in her seventies with active or convalescent COVID-19. Sequenced input: peripheral blood. The CDR3 nucleotides are TGTGCCAGCAGCAACAGACACGAGCAGTACTTC. Amino acids: CASSNRHEQYF.